Listed below are T cell receptor beta chains from one sample, sequenced in a study of identical twins. TCRdb re-analysed the 5' RACE reads in MiXCR, keeping a single row per CDR3 protein. In the table there are 1.5 million or so distinct CDR3 sequences, roughly 35% of which are singletons. Sequenced sample: cord blood. The receptors come from a newborn girl in good health. CDR3s include the opening cysteine and the closing phenylalanine or tryptophan. The order of the fields is clone size, D gene, V gene, J gene, CDR3 protein, CDR3 DNA. The D gene is left open where the match is weak. Size values are once, few and many counts, or a class for expanded clones, and some rows have none.

abundance: -; d_gene: TRBD1; v_gene: TRBV15; j_gene: TRBJ1-4; CDR3aa: CATSGLGQGGEKLFF; CDR3nt: TGTGCCACCAGCGGACTCGGACAGGGTGGGGAAAAACTGTTTTTT
abundance: -; d_gene: -; v_gene: TRBV7-2; j_gene: TRBJ2-1; CDR3aa: CASSLQGGIQYNEQFF; CDR3nt: TGTGCCAGCAGCTTACAGGGGGGAATACAATACAATGAGCAGTTCTTC
abundance: -; d_gene: -; v_gene: TRBV29-1; j_gene: TRBJ2-4; CDR3aa: CSVRLAYSYDQYF; CDR3nt: TGCAGCGTTAGGTTAGCTTACTCCTACGATCAGTACTTC
abundance: once; d_gene: -; v_gene: TRBV6-5; j_gene: TRBJ2-7; CDR3aa: CASSYYSRSYEQYF; CDR3nt: TGTGCCAGCAGTTACTACTCGAGATCCTACGAGCAGTACTTC
abundance: -; d_gene: -; v_gene: TRBV12-3/TRBV12-4; j_gene: TRBJ2-3; CDR3aa: CASSLFGTTVTDTQYF; CDR3nt: TGTGCCAGCAGTTTATTTGGGACAACTGTCACAGATACGCAGTATTTT
abundance: few; d_gene: -; v_gene: TRBV7-2; j_gene: TRBJ2-7; CDR3aa: CASSLLGLSYEQYF; CDR3nt: TGTGCCAGCAGCTTATTAGGGCTCTCCTACGAGCAGTACTTC
abundance: -; d_gene: TRBD1; v_gene: TRBV24-1; j_gene: TRBJ2-3; CDR3aa: CATSDPTGGSSTQYF; CDR3nt: TGTGCCACCAGTGATCCTACAGGGGGCAGCAGTACGCAGTATTTT
abundance: -; d_gene: TRBD2; v_gene: TRBV20-1; j_gene: TRBJ2-7; CDR3aa: CSARPTSGVSYEQYF; CDR3nt: TGCAGTGCTAGACCGACTAGCGGAGTCTCCTACGAGCAGTACTTC
abundance: few; d_gene: TRBD1; v_gene: TRBV20-1; j_gene: TRBJ1-5; CDR3aa: CSARDTDRGQPQHF; CDR3nt: TGCAGTGCTAGAGATACGGACAGGGGACAGCCCCAGCATTTT
abundance: -; d_gene: TRBD1; v_gene: TRBV12-3/TRBV12-4; j_gene: TRBJ1-6; CDR3aa: CASRYGQAINSPLHF; CDR3nt: TGTGCCAGCAGATACGGACAGGCTATTAATTCACCCCTCCACTTT
abundance: -; d_gene: -; v_gene: TRBV6-5; j_gene: TRBJ2-4; CDR3aa: CASSYSPSTGKNTQYF; CDR3nt: TGTGCCAGCAGTTACTCTCCCTCGACAGGAAAAAACACTCAGTACTTC
abundance: -; d_gene: -; v_gene: TRBV27; j_gene: TRBJ2-3; CDR3aa: CASSPIGSTDTQYF; CDR3nt: TGTGCCAGCAGCCCTATCGGATCCACAGATACGCAGTATTTT
abundance: once; d_gene: -; v_gene: TRBV4-1; j_gene: TRBJ2-7; CDR3aa: CASSQDISGLGEQYF; CDR3nt: TGCGCCAGCAGCCAAGATATATCGGGACTTGGCGAGCAGTACTTC
abundance: -; d_gene: -; v_gene: TRBV5-1; j_gene: TRBJ2-4; CDR3aa: CASSSSRVGLAKNIQYF; CDR3nt: TGCGCCAGCAGCTCGAGTCGGGTAGGGCTAGCCAAAAACATTCAGTACTTC
abundance: few; d_gene: -; v_gene: TRBV12-3/TRBV12-4; j_gene: TRBJ2-3; CDR3aa: CASSLTFPGIYTDTQYF; CDR3nt: TGTGCCAGCAGTTTAACCTTTCCAGGGATATACACAGATACGCAGTATTTT
abundance: few; d_gene: -; v_gene: TRBV6-5; j_gene: TRBJ2-6; CDR3aa: CASSYGTNSGANVLTF; CDR3nt: TGTGCCAGCAGTTACGGGACAAACTCTGGGGCCAACGTCCTGACTTTC
abundance: few; d_gene: -; v_gene: TRBV21-1; j_gene: TRBJ2-3; CDR3aa: CASSKAGGTQYF; CDR3nt: TGTGCCAGCAGCAAAGCAGGGGGTACGCAGTATTTT
abundance: -; d_gene: TRBD2; v_gene: TRBV2; j_gene: TRBJ2-1; CDR3aa: CASSPRLARGNNEQFF; CDR3nt: TGTGCCAGCAGTCCTCGACTAGCGAGGGGCAACAATGAGCAGTTCTTC
abundance: -; d_gene: -; v_gene: TRBV19; j_gene: TRBJ2-7; CDR3aa: CASSSPRSEQYF; CDR3nt: TGTGCCAGTAGTTCCCCGAGGAGCGAGCAGTACTTC
abundance: few; d_gene: TRBD1; v_gene: TRBV4-1; j_gene: TRBJ1-5; CDR3aa: CASSRTGGTNQPQHF; CDR3nt: TGCGCCAGCAGCCGGACAGGGGGCACCAATCAGCCCCAGCATTTT
abundance: many; d_gene: -; v_gene: TRBV7-2; j_gene: TRBJ2-3; CDR3aa: CASSLAEVSPSQYF; CDR3nt: TGTGCCAGCAGCTTAGCGGAGGTCTCCCCTTCGCAGTATTTT
abundance: -; d_gene: -; v_gene: TRBV27; j_gene: TRBJ1-2; CDR3aa: CASSLGAWGNYGYTF; CDR3nt: TGTGCCAGCAGTTTGGGGGCGTGGGGGAACTATGGCTACACCTTC